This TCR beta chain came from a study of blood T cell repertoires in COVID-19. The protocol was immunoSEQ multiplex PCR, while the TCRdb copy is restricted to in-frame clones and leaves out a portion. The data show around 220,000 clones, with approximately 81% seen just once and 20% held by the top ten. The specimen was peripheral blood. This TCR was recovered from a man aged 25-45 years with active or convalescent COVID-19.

The DNA for the CDR3 is TGTGCCAGTACGACAGGGGGCGGCTCTACATACGAGCAGTACTTC. Residues: CASTTGGGSTYEQYF. The chain is built from TRBV19 and TRBJ2-7, with 10 bases identical to TRBD1. CDR1 LNHDA and CDR2 SQIVND come from the germline V gene (reference sequence). V lost 7 bases and J lost 4; bases outside the gene matches: 10. The CDR3 contains 15 residues.